These 24 T cell receptor beta chains share one sample of origin, sequenced in a study of post-analysis software for immune sequencing data. Study conclusions and caveats: Five TRBV segments appeared more often in patients than in controls, and TRBV5-6, TRBV5-1 and TRBV20-1 were among these.

Unique molecular identifiers featured in each of the TCR beta cDNA libraries. TCRdb reanalysed the PCR reads using MiXCR and keeps one entry per CDR3 protein. The sample lists about 770,000 distinct CDR3 sequences; roughly 46% were seen once. Their cognate antigens are unknown. Sequencing was carried out using blood. These receptors all stem from a girl aged 10 to 17 with multiple sclerosis.

The chain employs TRBV5-1 and TRBJ2-3; 8 bases agree with TRBD1. V was clipped by 3 bases and J by 1 base; unmatched bases: 7. Germline CDR1 and CDR2: SGHRS and YFSETQ. This CDR3 has 16 amino acids. In DNA, the CDR3 is TGCGCCAGCAGCTCCCTACAGGGGGGTGGCACAGATACGCAGTATTTT. Its protein product is CASSSLQGGGTDTQYF.

V and J are TRBV2 and TRBJ1-1; the D gene is possibly TRBD1 (5 bases). Trimming took off 8 bases at V and 1 base at J, with 11 bases between the two ends. This CDR3 is 13 amino acids long. CDR1 SNHLY and CDR2 FYNNEI come from the germline V gene. CDR3 in DNA: TGTGCCAGCGGGGGGAGCGCGAACACTGAAGCTTTCTTT. It codes for CASGGSANTEAFF.

V and J are TRBV28 and TRBJ2-7; no reliable D call. V dropped 7 bases and J dropped 2 bases, with 18 bases sitting between them. CDR1 MDHEN and CDR2 SYDVKM come from the germline V gene. This CDR3 has 15 residues. In DNA, the CDR3 is TGTGCCAGCACCGAAGGTGCAGGACGTGCCTACGAGCAGTACTTC. Its translation is CASTEGAGRAYEQYF.

The chain combines TRBV24-1 with TRBJ1-2; no definite D call. This CDR3 is built from 14 residues. From germline, CDR1 is KGHDR and CDR2 SFDVKD. V was shortened by 7 bases and J by 0 bases, with 11 bases between the two germline ends. Written as DNA, the CDR3 is TGTGCCACCAGCGCCGGGGAAGCTAACTATGGCTACACCTTC. Translation gives CATSAGEANYGYTF.

The sample holds a few counts of this clonotype. The rearrangement links TRBV4-1 to TRBJ2-6; D gene uncertain. The V and J ends lost 2 bases and 1 base respectively, with 15 bases between them. Per the germline V gene, CDR1 is MGHRA and CDR2 is YSYEKL. The CDR3 sequence is 18 residues long. Here the CDR3 DNA reads TGCGCCAGCAGCCAAACAGTGACCATTATTTCTGGGGCCAACGTCCTGACTTTC. Translation gives CASSQTVTIISGANVLTF.

Notes on this clonotype: A junction boundary mismatches the germline segment, possibly from a read error. The chain uses TRBV12-3 or TRBV12-4 and TRBJ2-5; TRBD1 aligns across 7 bases. CDR3 length: 16 residues. Written as DNA, the CDR3 is TGTGTCAGCAGCTATCACGGATGGGACAGCCAAGAGACCCAGTACTTC. Its translation is CVSSYHGWDSQETQYF.

The chain combines TRBV4-3 with TRBJ2-1, with 10 bases identical to TRBD2. V was pared by 0 bases and J by 6 bases, with 8 bases of the junction left unmatched. There are 17 residues in the CDR3. Germline CDR1 and CDR2: LGHNA and YSLEER. CDR3 protein: CASSQDIAGTSANEQFF. The CDR3 DNA reads TGCGCCAGCAGCCAAGATATAGCCGGGACTAGCGCCAATGAGCAGTTCTTC.

V is TRBV29-1 and J is TRBJ2-3, with 10 bases identical to TRBD2. This CDR3 contains 16 residues. CDR1 is SQVTM, CDR2 ANQGSEA, per germline. V lost 4 bases and J lost 5; bases outside the gene matches: 12. The CDR3 is CSVGALAGVDRDTQYF. CDR3 nucleotide sequence: TGCAGCGTTGGGGCCCTAGCGGGAGTGGATCGAGATACGCAGTATTTT.

This sequence joins TRBV20-1 and TRBJ2-1, with a possible D match to TRBD2 (5 bases). The CDR3 length is 17 residues. Between the trimmed V and J ends, which lost 4 bases and 3 bases, there was a span of 22 bases. CDR1 is DFQATT and CDR2 is SNEGSKA in the germline V gene (reference sequence). CDR3 nucleotide sequence: TGCAGTGCTAATGAGGGCAGTCCGCGCCCCGGCTACAATGAGCAGTTCTTC. It specifies CSANEGSPRPGYNEQFF.

This clonotype was seen only a few times. This CDR3 reads CASSFGLNNEQFF. Here the CDR3 DNA reads TGTGCCAGCAGCTTCGGGCTGAACAATGAGCAGTTCTTC. The chain combines TRBV7-9 with TRBJ2-1; D is unclear. The CDR3 sequence is 13 residues long. Trimming removed 3 bases from V and 5 bases from J, with 8 bases in between. Germline V lookup: CDR1 SEHNR, CDR2 FQNEAQ (reference sequence).

V gene TRBV3-1 combines with J gene TRBJ2-1; 14 bases match TRBD2. This CDR3 is 16 amino acids long. V trimming: 4 bases; J trimming: 9 bases; junction bases outside the gene matches: 8. Germline V gene data show CDR1 as LGHDT and CDR2 as YNNKEL (reference sequence). This chain's CDR3 is CASSLGTSGSQGEQFF. DNA for the CDR3: TGTGCCAGCAGCCTCGGGACTAGCGGGAGTCAGGGTGAGCAGTTCTTC.

V and J are TRBV6-1 and TRBJ2-7; no definite D call. Germline-derived CDR1 and CDR2 are MNHNS and SASEGT. The CDR3 sequence is 13 residues long. Trimming took off 0 bases at V and 4 bases at J, with 7 bases between the two ends. CDR3 protein: CASSEATEYEQYF. CDR3 coding DNA: TGTGCCAGCAGTGAAGCGACGGAGTACGAGCAGTACTTC.

The CDR3 protein is CASSLVLYDKETQYF. In DNA form, the CDR3 reads TGTGCCAGCAGCTTAGTCCTGTACGATAAAGAGACCCAGTACTTC. This chain uses TRBV11-3 with TRBJ2-5; no clear D gene. Germline values: CDR1 SGHNT, CDR2 YENEEA. V lost 1 base and J 3 bases, leaving 12 bases between the germline ends. The CDR3 covers 15 residues.

This chain links TRBV27 with TRBJ2-5; 10 positions match TRBD2. The J call may be faulty, since TRBJ2-7 better matches the DNA end. This CDR3 region has 15 residues. Germline V gene sequence: CDR1 MNHEY, CDR2 SMNVEV (reference sequence). CDR3 residues: CASSRAGGGSYEQYF. The DNA of the CDR3 is TGTGCCAGCAGTAGAGCGGGAGGGGGTTCCTACGAGCAGTACTTC.

This clonotype was counted a few times. The CDR3 loop reads CASRPGLPRNEQFF. The CDR3 coding sequence is TGTGCCAGCAGACCGGGACTACCTCGCAATGAGCAGTTCTTC. The gene calls are TRBV6-1 and TRBJ2-1; 7 positions agree with TRBD2. Losses at the gene ends were 6 bases for V and 6 bases for J; bases not matched to a gene: 8. This CDR3 contains 14 residues. From germline, CDR1 is MNHNS and CDR2 SASEGT.

The genes are TRBV12-5 and TRBJ1-4, with no clear D. CDR1 is LGHNT and CDR2 is FRNRAP in the germline V gene. The CDR3 covers 18 residues. V lost 5 bases and J 0 bases, leaving 19 bases between the germline ends. CDR3 sequence: CASGPGPGVDATNEKLFF. Here the CDR3 DNA reads TGTGCTAGTGGTCCTGGTCCCGGGGTCGACGCAACTAATGAAAAACTGTTTTTT.

The genes are TRBV7-9 and TRBJ2-7, with D perhaps TRBD2 (6 bases). The CDR3 consists of 15 residues. V was pared by 5 bases and J by 4 bases, with 18 bases between. The V gene's germline CDR1 is SEHNR and CDR2 FQNEAQ (reference sequence). CDR3 in DNA: TGTGCCAGCAGCACCCGGGGAGGCGGGGAGTACGAGCAGTACTTC. Translation: CASSTRGGGEYEQYF.

In DNA, the CDR3 is TGCGCCAGCAGCTCGGGAGGGGTGACAGATACGCAGTATTTT. Residues: CASSSGGVTDTQYF. The chain joins TRBV5-1 to TRBJ2-3; 8 bases align to TRBD2. Germline values: CDR1 SGHRS, CDR2 YFSETQ. Losses at the gene ends were 3 bases for V and 3 bases for J; bases not matched to a gene: 3. CDR3 length: 14 amino acids.

V gene TRBV7-6 combines with J gene TRBJ2-5, with D possibly TRBD1 on 6 matching bases. Germline CDR1 reads SGHVS; CDR2 reads FNYEAQ. This CDR3 has 16 residues. V was trimmed by 0 bases and J by 2 bases, leaving 13 bases between them. As DNA, the CDR3 is TGTGCCAGCAGCTTAGCCCCTAGGGGGTCACAAGAGACCCAGTACTTC. As protein: CASSLAPRGSQETQYF.

This clonotype was recorded once. V gene TRBV6-6 combines with J gene TRBJ1-5, with D tentatively TRBD1 (5 bases). V was cut by 2 bases and J by 4 bases, with 9 bases left in between. This CDR3 region has 14 residues. Germline lookup yields CDR1 MNHNY and CDR2 SVGAGI (reference sequence). CDR3 in amino acids: CASSYVDRNQPQHF. CDR3 coding DNA: TGTGCCAGCAGTTACGTAGACAGAAATCAGCCCCAGCATTTT.

This clonotype was seen only a few times. The genes are TRBV6-2 or TRBV6-3 and TRBJ2-1, with a possible D match to TRBD1 (6 bases). V was cut by 5 bases and J by 11 bases, with 16 bases left in between. The CDR3 runs 13 residues. Per the germline V gene, CDR1 is MNHEY and CDR2 is SVGEGT. As DNA, the CDR3 is TGTGCCAGCAGTCAAGGAATACAGGGAAAGCAGTTCTTC. The encoded protein is CASSQGIQGKQFF.

This clonotype was found a few times. The J gene is TRBJ2-7, the V gene TRBV29-1; 10 nucleotides line up with TRBD2. J was trimmed by 2 bases and V by 2 bases; bases with no gene match: 3. The CDR3 extends over 14 amino acids. Germline lookup yields CDR1 SQVTM and CDR2 ANQGSEA. The CDR3 region is CSVELAGDPYEQYF. Here the CDR3 DNA reads TGCAGCGTTGAACTAGCGGGGGATCCCTACGAGCAGTACTTC.

This clonotype was recorded at least ten times. This sequence joins TRBV28 and TRBJ2-7; D perhaps matches TRBD1 (5 bases). Between the trimmed V and J ends, which lost 3 bases and 0 bases, there was a span of 15 bases. Germline V lookup: CDR1 MDHEN, CDR2 SYDVKM. CDR3 size: 16 residues. CDR3 coding DNA: TGTGCCAGCAGTTTGGTGACAGTCTTATTCTCCTACGAGCAGTACTTC. Translation gives CASSLVTVLFSYEQYF.

The gene calls are TRBV7-2 and TRBJ2-2; TRBD2 might be the D (6 bases). This CDR3 is built from 15 residues. V shed 3 bases and J shed 3 bases, with 11 bases lying between them. CDR1 and CDR2 (germline): SGHTA, FQGNSA. The chain's CDR3 is CASSFQWGDTGELFF. The CDR3 bases are TGTGCCAGCAGCTTTCAGTGGGGGGACACCGGGGAGCTGTTTTTT.